The 9 T cell receptor beta chains listed next were all sequenced from one sample in a study of CD8+ T cells in alopecia areata. Extracted RNA was reverse transcribed into cDNA, the sequencing template. TCRdb's copy holds only in-frame clones and misses some; the assay was immunoSEQ multiplex PCR. The data show just over 150,000 clones, with more than 45% seen just once and approximately 19% held by the top ten. The sample was CD8+ T cells sorted from blood, taken at week 0. The receptors shown here come from a human donor with alopecia areata.

The chain is built from TRBV30 and TRBJ2-7; D is unclear. The V end lost 3 bases, the J end lost 1 base, and 10 bases lay between the germline ends. Germline V lookup: CDR1 GTSNPN, CDR2 SVGIG (reference sequence). The CDR3 loop spans 13 amino acids. CDR3 region: CAWSLIQSYEQYF. As DNA, the CDR3 is TGTGCCTGGAGCCTCATACAGTCCTACGAGCAGTACTTC.

The chain joins TRBV29-1 to TRBJ2-2; D might be TRBD2 (6 bases). From germline, CDR1 is SQVTM and CDR2 ANQGSEA. V was pared by 7 bases and J by 4 bases, with 13 bases between. The CDR3 totals 13 residues. CDR3 amino acids: CSAETGGTGELFF. The CDR3, as DNA: TGCAGCGCCGAAACCGGGGGCACCGGGGAGCTGTTTTTT.

The chain carries TRBV25-1 and TRBJ2-1, with 11 bases identical to TRBD2. Germline V CDR1 and CDR2: MGHDK, SYGVNS. J gave up 10 bases and V 5 bases, and 7 bases lay outside the gene matches. This CDR3 region has 14 residues. CDR3 sequence (DNA): TGTGCCAGCAGTCCCTCGGGACTAGCGGTGGAGCAGTTCTTC. Its translation: CASSPSGLAVEQFF.

There are a few counts of this clone. The CDR3 region has the DNA TGCAGCGTCCCAACTGACAGGGGAGCTAACTATGGCTACACCTTC. It specifies CSVPTDRGANYGYTF. V is TRBV29-1 and J is TRBJ1-2; TRBD1 agrees at 8 bases. The V segment lost 6 bases and the J segment 0 bases; nucleotides outside the gene matches: 9. The CDR3 extends over 15 amino acids. CDR1 SQVTM and CDR2 ANQGSEA come from the germline V gene.

This clone was recorded a few times. A read error is likely here: a far larger clone is one base away. This same CDR3 is encoded by further DNA sequences in the sample. The V gene is TRBV9, the J gene TRBJ2-2, with D uncertain. Germline CDR1 is SGDLS and CDR2 is YYNGEE. The CDR3 loop spans 13 amino acids. Trimming removed 4 bases at V and 5 bases at J, with 9 bases between. CDR3 protein: CASSLIGTGELFF. In nucleotides, the CDR3 is TGTGCCAGCAGCTTAATCGGGACCGGGGAGCTGTTTTTT.

The V and J genes are TRBV19 and TRBJ1-1; D uncertain. The CDR3 runs to 14 residues. Germline V gene lookup returns CDR1 LNHDA and CDR2 SQIVND (reference sequence). V dropped 9 bases and J dropped 0 bases, with 14 bases sitting between them. The CDR3 spells CASQERKMNTEAFF. The CDR3 coding sequence is TGTGCCAGCCAGGAAAGGAAGATGAACACTGAAGCTTTCTTT.

This clone was picked up a small number of times. The rearrangement uses TRBV2 and TRBJ2-7, with unresolved D. Germline V gives CDR1 SNHLY, CDR2 FYNNEI. The CDR3 length is 11 residues. Trimming removed 4 bases from V and 5 bases from J, with 6 bases in between. CDR3 nucleotides: TGTGCCAGCAGTGCGGAAGACGAGCAGTACTTC. It translates to CASSAEDEQYF.

The rearrangement joins TRBV7-2 to TRBJ2-7; D could derive from TRBD1 or TRBD2 (5 bases each). V lost 2 bases to trimming and J lost 3 bases, with 11 bases between them. Germline V CDR1 and CDR2: SGHTA, FQGNSA. This CDR3 has 14 amino acids. This CDR3 reads CASSLSGQGYEQYF. The CDR3 DNA reads TGTGCCAGCAGCTTATCGGGGCAGGGCTACGAGCAGTACTTC.

This clone has a handful of counts. The CDR3 coding sequence is TGTGCCAGCAGCTTTGAGGGCCCTCGGGCCAAAAACATTCAGTACTTC. Translating gives CASSFEGPRAKNIQYF. The rearrangement links TRBV7-9 to TRBJ2-4, with D maybe TRBD2 (5 bases). The V gene's germline CDR1 is SEHNR and CDR2 FQNEAQ (reference sequence). This CDR3 comprises 16 residues. V shed 3 bases and J shed 1 base, with 13 bases lying between them.